This is a list of T cell receptor beta chains from one sample in a study of shared clonotypes between healthy human individuals. Method: immunoSEQ multiplex PCR; TCRdb's copy keeps in-frame clones and lacks some. The profile covers 850,000 to 1,200,000 clones, with approximately 70% appearing a single time and over 1.3% taken by the ten largest. Source material: memory CD4+ T cells sorted from blood. These receptors came from a man aged 18 to 30 in good health. The CDR3 runs from the conserved cysteine through the conserved F or W. Fields, in order: D gene, CDR3 length, clone size, V gene, J gene, CDR3 DNA, CDR3 protein. The D gene is left open where the match is weak. Only part of the rows carry a size: once, few, many, or a class if the clone is expanded.

d_gene: TRBD1
len: 14
abundance: NA
v_gene: TRBV18
j_gene: TRBJ2-3
CDR3nt: TGTGCCAGCGAGGACAGGGGAAGCACAGATACGCAGTATTTT
CDR3aa: CASEDRGSTDTQYF

d_gene: TRBD1
len: 13
abundance: NA
v_gene: TRBV30
j_gene: TRBJ2-7
CDR3nt: TGTGCACTCTCGGACAGGGGAATTTACGAGCAGTACTTC
CDR3aa: CALSDRGIYEQYF

d_gene: NA
len: 13
abundance: once
v_gene: TRBV5-1
j_gene: TRBJ1-1
CDR3nt: TGCGCCAGCAGCTTAATAAGCGGGACTGAAGCTTTCTTT
CDR3aa: CASSLISGTEAFF

d_gene: NA
len: 16
abundance: NA
v_gene: TRBV6-5
j_gene: TRBJ2-1
CDR3nt: TGTGCCAGCAGTTACCTCGACAGGTTGGCCTACAATGAGCAGTTCTTC
CDR3aa: CASSYLDRLAYNEQFF

d_gene: NA
len: 17
abundance: NA
v_gene: TRBV19
j_gene: TRBJ2-1
CDR3nt: TGTGCCAGTAGTATGTCTACCGGGCAGGGAACCTACAATGAGCAGTTCTTC
CDR3aa: CASSMSTGQGTYNEQFF

d_gene: NA
len: 13
abundance: NA
v_gene: TRBV25-1
j_gene: TRBJ1-2
CDR3nt: TGTGCCAGCAGCGAGGACCGTCCCTATGGCTACACCTTC
CDR3aa: CASSEDRPYGYTF

d_gene: TRBD1
len: 16
abundance: NA
v_gene: TRBV10-3
j_gene: TRBJ2-1
CDR3nt: TGTGCCATCAGTGAGTCTTCCGCCGGGACAGGTAATGAGCAGTTCTTC
CDR3aa: CAISESSAGTGNEQFF

d_gene: NA
len: 15
abundance: NA
v_gene: TRBV11-3
j_gene: TRBJ2-5
CDR3nt: TGTGCCAGCAGCTTAGTTAGTTCGGGGCTTGAGACCCAGTACTTC
CDR3aa: CASSLVSSGLETQYF

d_gene: TRBD1
len: 15
abundance: NA
v_gene: TRBV12-5
j_gene: TRBJ2-7
CDR3nt: TGTGCTAGTGGTATAGGACAGGGCCTCTCCTACGAGCAGTACTTC
CDR3aa: CASGIGQGLSYEQYF

d_gene: TRBD1
len: 16
abundance: NA
v_gene: TRBV7-3
j_gene: TRBJ2-2
CDR3nt: TGTGCCAGCAGCCCAGGACAGGGGGCAGGTACCGGGGAGCTGTTTTTT
CDR3aa: CASSPGQGAGTGELFF

d_gene: TRBD1
len: 13
abundance: NA
v_gene: TRBV28
j_gene: TRBJ1-2
CDR3nt: TGTGCCAGCAGCACAGGGGCCGCCTATGGCTACACCTTC
CDR3aa: CASSTGAAYGYTF

d_gene: NA
len: 13
abundance: NA
v_gene: TRBV2
j_gene: TRBJ2-1
CDR3nt: TGTGCCAGCAGGACAAACGCTGGAGAGAAGCAGTTCTTC
CDR3aa: CASRTNAGEKQFF

d_gene: NA
len: 15
abundance: NA
v_gene: TRBV18
j_gene: TRBJ2-5
CDR3nt: TGTGCCAGCTCACCAAGACAACACGGTCGGGAGACCCAGTACTTC
CDR3aa: CASSPRQHGRETQYF

d_gene: NA
len: 15
abundance: many
v_gene: TRBV6-5
j_gene: TRBJ1-6
CDR3nt: TGTGCCAGCAGACCACAAACAGGGATGGCTTCACCCCTCCACTTT
CDR3aa: CASRPQTGMASPLHF

d_gene: TRBD1
len: 14
abundance: NA
v_gene: TRBV19
j_gene: TRBJ2-2
CDR3nt: TGTGCCACCAGGACAGGGCGGAACACCGGGGAGCTGTTTTTT
CDR3aa: CATRTGRNTGELFF

d_gene: NA
len: 13
abundance: few
v_gene: TRBV4-1
j_gene: TRBJ1-1
CDR3nt: TGCGCCAGCAGCCCTAGGGAGGGGGGTGAAGCTTTCTTT
CDR3aa: CASSPREGGEAFF

d_gene: NA
len: 16
abundance: NA
v_gene: TRBV6-1
j_gene: TRBJ1-6
CDR3nt: TGTGCCAGCAGTGAAGGGTGGGTTGGGGCCAATTCACCCCTCCACTTT
CDR3aa: CASSEGWVGANSPLHF

d_gene: TRBD1
len: 12
abundance: NA
v_gene: TRBV28
j_gene: TRBJ1-4
CDR3nt: TGTGCCAAGGGGGCGACTAATGAAAAACTGTTTTTT
CDR3aa: CAKGATNEKLFF

d_gene: TRBD2
len: 16
abundance: few
v_gene: TRBV7-2
j_gene: TRBJ2-3
CDR3nt: TGTGCCAGCAGCAGGACTAGCGGGAGTGGTGCAGATACGCAGTATTTT
CDR3aa: CASSRTSGSGADTQYF

d_gene: NA
len: 10
abundance: NA
v_gene: TRBV20-1
j_gene: TRBJ1-1
CDR3nt: TGCAGTGCGGGGATAAGTGAAGCTTTCTTT
CDR3aa: CSAGISEAFF

d_gene: NA
len: 16
abundance: NA
v_gene: TRBV18
j_gene: TRBJ1-1
CDR3nt: TGTGCCAGCTCACCACGAATCAGAGATGGTAACACTGAAGCTTTCTTT
CDR3aa: CASSPRIRDGNTEAFF

d_gene: NA
len: 15
abundance: NA
v_gene: TRBV9
j_gene: TRBJ2-2
CDR3nt: TGTGCCAGCAGCGTCCGAGACCCGGACACCGGGGAGCTGTTTTTT
CDR3aa: CASSVRDPDTGELFF

d_gene: TRBD1
len: 15
abundance: NA
v_gene: TRBV19
j_gene: TRBJ1-3
CDR3nt: TGTGCCAGTAGCGGACAGGCGGAATCTGGAAACACCATATATTTT
CDR3aa: CASSGQAESGNTIYF

d_gene: TRBD1
len: 16
abundance: NA
v_gene: TRBV5-6
j_gene: TRBJ2-5
CDR3nt: TGTGCCAGCAGCCAATTTTCGGGACAGGGAAAGTGGACCCAGTACTTC
CDR3aa: CASSQFSGQGKWTQYF

d_gene: NA
len: 15
abundance: NA
v_gene: TRBV7-3
j_gene: TRBJ2-5
CDR3nt: TGTGCCAGCAGCTTAACCGGGGGTTCCCAAGAGACCCAGTACTTC
CDR3aa: CASSLTGGSQETQYF

d_gene: NA
len: 15
abundance: NA
v_gene: TRBV19
j_gene: TRBJ2-1
CDR3nt: TGTGCCAGTAGTATAGATTTAAGCTCCTACAATGAGCAGTTCTTC
CDR3aa: CASSIDLSSYNEQFF

d_gene: TRBD2
len: 16
abundance: NA
v_gene: TRBV4-3
j_gene: TRBJ2-1
CDR3nt: TGCGCCAGCAGCCAAGAAGTAGCGGGAGCCCGGTGGGCGCAGTTCTTC
CDR3aa: CASSQEVAGARWAQFF

d_gene: NA
len: 12
abundance: NA
v_gene: TRBV18
j_gene: TRBJ2-1
CDR3nt: TGTGCCAGCTCACCACAAGGTGATGAGCAGTTCTTC
CDR3aa: CASSPQGDEQFF

d_gene: NA
len: 13
abundance: NA
v_gene: TRBV6-6
j_gene: TRBJ2-1
CDR3nt: TGTGCCAGCAGTTACCAGTTCCGCAATGAGCAGTTCTTC
CDR3aa: CASSYQFRNEQFF

d_gene: NA
len: 14
abundance: NA
v_gene: TRBV14
j_gene: TRBJ2-1
CDR3nt: TGTGCCAGCAGCACTAGGGAGATCTACAATGAGCAGTTCTTC
CDR3aa: CASSTREIYNEQFF

d_gene: NA
len: 14
abundance: NA
v_gene: TRBV6-6
j_gene: TRBJ2-1
CDR3nt: TGTGCCAGCAGCCTGGACTTTCCCTACAATGAGCAGTTCTTC
CDR3aa: CASSLDFPYNEQFF

d_gene: NA
len: 15
abundance: NA
v_gene: TRBV15
j_gene: TRBJ2-5
CDR3nt: TGTGCCACCAGCAGAGGTGGTATTCAAGATGTGACCCAGTACTTC
CDR3aa: CATSRGGIQDVTQYF

d_gene: TRBD1
len: 14
abundance: NA
v_gene: TRBV28
j_gene: TRBJ1-5
CDR3nt: TGTGCCAGCAGTTCGACAGGGCCCAATCAGCCCCAGCATTTT
CDR3aa: CASSSTGPNQPQHF

d_gene: NA
len: 13
abundance: few
v_gene: TRBV11-2
j_gene: TRBJ2-5
CDR3nt: TGTGCCAGCAGCTTAGGGGGGAAAGAGACCCAGTACTTC
CDR3aa: CASSLGGKETQYF

d_gene: TRBD1
len: 14
abundance: NA
v_gene: TRBV7-8
j_gene: TRBJ1-5
CDR3nt: TGTGCCAGCAGCTTGACGACAGGGCGTCAGCCCCAGCATTTT
CDR3aa: CASSLTTGRQPQHF

d_gene: NA
len: 16
abundance: NA
v_gene: TRBV14
j_gene: TRBJ1-1
CDR3nt: TGTGCCAGCAGCCAAGACGTAGGGACGCGGCACACTGAAGCTTTCTTT
CDR3aa: CASSQDVGTRHTEAFF

d_gene: NA
len: 14
abundance: NA
v_gene: TRBV10-3
j_gene: TRBJ2-2
CDR3nt: TGTGCCATCAGTGAGTTAGGGAGTACCGGGGAGCTGTTTTTT
CDR3aa: CAISELGSTGELFF

d_gene: NA
len: 15
abundance: once
v_gene: TRBV5-1
j_gene: TRBJ2-7
CDR3nt: TGCGCCAGCAGCTCGACCGCCCCCAGGGGTGGTGAGCAGTACTTC
CDR3aa: CASSSTAPRGGEQYF

d_gene: NA
len: 18
abundance: NA
v_gene: TRBV27
j_gene: TRBJ1-4
CDR3nt: TGTGCCAGCAGCCCATTTGGGGGTAGGGATGAAACTAATGAAAAACTGTTTTTT
CDR3aa: CASSPFGGRDETNEKLFF

d_gene: NA
len: 15
abundance: NA
v_gene: TRBV5-1
j_gene: TRBJ1-3
CDR3nt: TGCGCCAGCAGCTTGTCTACGAGCTCTGGAAACACCATATATTTT
CDR3aa: CASSLSTSSGNTIYF

d_gene: NA
len: 18
abundance: NA
v_gene: TRBV7-6
j_gene: TRBJ2-7
CDR3nt: TGTGCCAGCAGCTTATTCGCAGCCCTCTCCCAAAGGGACTACGAGCAGTACTTC
CDR3aa: CASSLFAALSQRDYEQYF

d_gene: NA
len: 14
abundance: few
v_gene: TRBV5-1
j_gene: TRBJ2-3
CDR3nt: TGCGCCAGCAGGGATGAATTTAGCACAGATACGCAGTATTTT
CDR3aa: CASRDEFSTDTQYF

d_gene: TRBD1
len: 13
abundance: many
v_gene: TRBV7-3
j_gene: TRBJ1-6
CDR3nt: TGTGCCAGCAGCCCGGGACAGAATTCACCCCTCCACTTT
CDR3aa: CASSPGQNSPLHF